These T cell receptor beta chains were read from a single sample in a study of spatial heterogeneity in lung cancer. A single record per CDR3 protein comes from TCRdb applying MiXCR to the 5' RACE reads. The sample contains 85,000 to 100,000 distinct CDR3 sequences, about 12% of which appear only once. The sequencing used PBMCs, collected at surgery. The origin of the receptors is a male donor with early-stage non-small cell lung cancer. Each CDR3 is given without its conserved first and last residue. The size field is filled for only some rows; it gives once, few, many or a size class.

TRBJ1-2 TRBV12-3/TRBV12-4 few ASSPRQGIYGYT
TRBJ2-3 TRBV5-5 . ASSLEPSAGSADTQY
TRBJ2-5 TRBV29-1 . SGGRAQETQY
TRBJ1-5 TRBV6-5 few ASSPTFSNQPQH
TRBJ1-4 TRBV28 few ASENPGGEKLF
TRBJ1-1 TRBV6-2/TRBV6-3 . ASNDNTEAF
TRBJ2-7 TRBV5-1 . ASSFTGGPYEQY
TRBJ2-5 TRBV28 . EGKKTGETQY
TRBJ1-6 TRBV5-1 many ASSLADRGARYNSPLH
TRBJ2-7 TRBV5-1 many ASREQGAGTYEQY
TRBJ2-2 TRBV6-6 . ASSQGLAGGIGELF
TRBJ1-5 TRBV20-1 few SARMGASNQPQH
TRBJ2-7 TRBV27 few ASSPRQGPYEQY
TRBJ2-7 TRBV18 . ASSPRGSLSYEQY
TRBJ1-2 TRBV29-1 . SVGGRGRGNYGCT
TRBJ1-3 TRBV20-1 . SAATGGSGNTIY
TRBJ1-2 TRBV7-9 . ASSWDRPGYT
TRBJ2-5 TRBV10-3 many ATRLAGEETQY
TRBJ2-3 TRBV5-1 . ASSLKAPGTSGASTDTQY
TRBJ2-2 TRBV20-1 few SATGTGGFTGELF
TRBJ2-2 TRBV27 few ASTTSGGAGTGELF
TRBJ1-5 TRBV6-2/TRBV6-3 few ASSPFRTGASPWPQH
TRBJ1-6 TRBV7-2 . ASSLAPYNSPLH
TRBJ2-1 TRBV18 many ASSPRGGSYNEQF
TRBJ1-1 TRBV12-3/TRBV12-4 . ASSLQGVWDTEAF
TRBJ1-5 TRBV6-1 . ASSERDSNQPQH
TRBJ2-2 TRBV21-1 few ASSPPGGGANTGELF
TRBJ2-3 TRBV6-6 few ASSYSLTGGGTDTQY
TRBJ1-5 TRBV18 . ASSLEGGSNQPQH
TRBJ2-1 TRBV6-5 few ASGLPYNEQF
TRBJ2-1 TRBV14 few ASSLEPNNEQF
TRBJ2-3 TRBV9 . ASSPGLAVTDTQY
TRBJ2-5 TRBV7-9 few ASSLANSNQETQY
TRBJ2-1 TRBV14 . ASSQSSGGNYNEQF
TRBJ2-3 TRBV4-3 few ASSQEPPGGAVADTQY
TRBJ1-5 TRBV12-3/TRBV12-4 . ASSGTGGGQPQH
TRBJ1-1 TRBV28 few ASRIAPSLGEAF
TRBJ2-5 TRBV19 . ASSMRKLAGGETQY
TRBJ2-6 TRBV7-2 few ASSLKSGANVLT
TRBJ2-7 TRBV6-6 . ASSYTSFDRGQGEQY
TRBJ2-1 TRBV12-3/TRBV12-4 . ASSPRTSGRMNEQF
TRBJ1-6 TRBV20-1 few SAREGAGDPVKPLH
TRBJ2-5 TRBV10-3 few AISERGGQETQY
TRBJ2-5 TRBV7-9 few ASSGGQGAQETQY
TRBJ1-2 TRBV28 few ASSFGAGFGYT
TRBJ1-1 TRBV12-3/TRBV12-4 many ASTRDRNTEAF
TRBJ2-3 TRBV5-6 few ASSGSTGLGGTDTQY
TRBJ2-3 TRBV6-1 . ASSEAADTQY
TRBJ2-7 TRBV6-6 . ASSYSGGGSPYEQY
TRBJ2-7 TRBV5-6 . ASSQPSDRAYEQY
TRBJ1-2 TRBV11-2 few ASSSLPGQSGYT
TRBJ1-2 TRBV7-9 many ASSLYFGGQGSPGYT
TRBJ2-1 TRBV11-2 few ASSSGLAIYNEQF
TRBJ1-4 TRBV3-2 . ASSKSGNIGNEKLF
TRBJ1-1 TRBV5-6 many ASSFEAWSTEAF